Listed below are T cell receptor beta chains from one sample, sequenced in a study of T cell repertoires in cytomegalovirus infection. One entry per CDR3 protein, called by TCRdb with MiXCR from the reads. The data contain hundreds of thousands of distinct CDR3 sequences, 24% of them singletons. Input material: CD8+ T cells from PBMCs. These TCRs come from a human donor in good health (CMV status not recorded). Some clones in this sample may be carry-over from other donors' samples. CDR3s include the opening cysteine and the closing phenylalanine or tryptophan. Each record gives: D gene, clone size, J gene, V gene, CDR3 protein, CDR3 DNA. A D gene is named only where the DNA matches it firmly. Size tells how often a clone was seen (once, few, many) or the class of an expanded clone, and some rows leave it out.

- | few | TRBJ2-1 | TRBV29-1 | CSVEGATMISYNEQFF | TGCAGCGTTGAAGGCGCTACTATGATATCCTACAATGAGCAGTTCTTC
TRBD1 | - | TRBJ2-3 | TRBV12-3/TRBV12-4 | CASSPGTARTDTQYF | TGTGCCAGCAGTCCGGGGACAGCCCGCACAGATACGCAGTATTTT
- | many | TRBJ2-1 | TRBV7-8 | CASSTTGEQFF | TGTGCCAGCAGCACCACGGGTGAGCAGTTCTTC
- | - | TRBJ2-7 | TRBV7-6 | CASSPGTALVEQYF | TGTGCCAGCAGCCCAGGGACCGCTCTGGTCGAGCAGTACTTC
- | - | TRBJ1-1 | TRBV5-5 | CASRPDILLGNTEAFF | TGTGCCAGCAGACCGGACATTCTCCTCGGGAACACTGAAGCTTTCTTT
- | - | TRBJ2-1 | TRBV28 | CATNPDSFGPMEQFF | TGTGCCACCAACCCCGACTCCTTCGGTCCTATGGAGCAGTTCTTC
TRBD2 | many | TRBJ2-5 | TRBV4-1 | CASSPGLVNQETQYF | TGCGCCAGCAGCCCGGGACTAGTGAACCAAGAGACCCAGTACTTC
TRBD1 | - | TRBJ1-1 | TRBV6-8 | CASSYGGTGEEAIEAFF | TGTGCCAGCAGTTACGGAGGGACAGGGGAAGAAGCCATTGAAGCTTTCTTT
TRBD1 | few | TRBJ2-7 | TRBV7-4 | CASSLVGQGALDEQYF | TGTGCCAGCAGCTTAGTGGGACAGGGGGCGTTGGACGAGCAGTACTTC
- | few | TRBJ2-7 | TRBV18 | CASSPWDSDGGGSYEQYF | TGTGCCAGCTCACCCTGGGACAGTGACGGGGGGGGATCCTACGAGCAGTACTTC
TRBD1 | few | TRBJ2-7 | TRBV6-6 | CASNPTGGSDEQYF | TGTGCCAGCAACCCGACAGGGGGTTCCGACGAGCAGTACTTC
- | - | TRBJ2-2 | TRBV2 | CAIGQNTGELFF | TGTGCCATTGGACAGAACACCGGGGAGCTGTTTTTT
- | - | TRBJ2-1 | TRBV20-1 | CSASPPRNNEQFF | TGCAGTGCTAGCCCCCCCAGGAACAATGAGCAGTTCTTC
- | - | TRBJ1-1 | TRBV6-2/TRBV6-3 | CASSLVDTYTEAFF | TGTGCCAGCAGTTTGGTCGACACCTACACTGAAGCTTTCTTT
- | few | TRBJ1-2 | TRBV7-9 | CASSHPRDGYTF | TGTGCCAGCAGCCACCCTAGGGATGGCTACACCTTC
- | many | TRBJ2-1 | TRBV24-1 | CATSSSYNEQFF | TGTGCCACCAGTAGCTCCTACAATGAGCAGTTCTTC
- | once | TRBJ1-1 | TRBV6-2/TRBV6-3 | CASSHRELNTEAFF | TGTGCCAGCAGTCACAGGGAACTGAACACTGAAGCTTTCTTT
- | many | TRBJ2-1 | TRBV19 | CASSIGGRYSYNEQFF | TGTGCCAGTAGTATAGGAGGACGGTACTCCTACAATGAGCAGTTCTTC
- | - | TRBJ2-1 | TRBV6-2/TRBV6-3 | CASLPPGLPSYNEQFF | TGTGCCAGCCTCCCCCCGGGACTTCCATCCTACAATGAGCAGTTCTTC
TRBD2 | - | TRBJ2-3 | TRBV28 | CASSLETAGGRTDTQYF | TGTGCCAGCAGTTTAGAGACAGCGGGGGGACGCACAGATACGCAGTATTTT
- | - | TRBJ2-3 | TRBV28 | CASSSLRGHTQYF | TGTGCCAGCAGTTCCCTTAGGGGTCATACGCAGTATTTT
- | few | TRBJ2-3 | TRBV7-8 | CVSTRGGGRDTQYF | TGTGTCAGCACTAGGGGGGGGGGCAGAGATACGCAGTATTTT
- | few | TRBJ1-1 | TRBV6-2/TRBV6-3 | CASRSTSNTEAFF | TGTGCCAGCAGATCGACTTCGAACACTGAAGCTTTCTTT
- | - | TRBJ1-1 | TRBV7-9 | CASSPDLPEAFF | TGTGCCAGCAGCCCAGACTTGCCTGAAGCTTTCTTT
- | few | TRBJ2-1 | TRBV5-6 | CATWVAQSYNEQFF | TGTGCCACTTGGGTCGCGCAATCCTACAATGAGCAGTTCTTC
TRBD1 | - | TRBJ2-1 | TRBV19 | CASSTPGTDAYNEQFF | TGTGCCAGTAGTACCCCCGGGACAGACGCCTACAATGAGCAGTTCTTC
TRBD1 | - | TRBJ1-1 | TRBV2 | CARDRKNTEAFF | TGTGCCAGGGACAGGAAGAACACTGAAGCTTTCTTT
TRBD2 | few | TRBJ2-1 | TRBV5-4 | CASSLGTSGGPYNEQFF | TGTGCCAGCAGCTTGGGGACTAGCGGGGGCCCCTACAATGAGCAGTTCTTC
TRBD2 | - | TRBJ2-3 | TRBV12-5 | CASGSSGGLPIDTQYF | TGTGCTAGTGGTTCCAGCGGGGGTCTTCCAATAGATACGCAGTATTTT
- | - | TRBJ2-7 | TRBV2 | CANMEFQWDEQYF | TGTGCCAACATGGAGTTCCAATGGGACGAACAGTACTTC
- | - | TRBJ1-2 | TRBV29-1 | CSLSLVDGQPNYGYTF | TGCAGCCTCTCGCTCGTAGACGGACAACCTAACTATGGCTACACCTTC
- | - | TRBJ2-6 | TRBV7-3 | CASSLAFGANVLTF | TGTGCCAGCAGCTTAGCCTTCGGGGCCAACGTCCTGACTTTC
TRBD2 | many | TRBJ2-1 | TRBV12-3/TRBV12-4 | CASSQGPTSGNYNEQFF | TGTGCCAGCAGTCAAGGCCCCACTAGCGGGAACTACAATGAGCAGTTCTTC
TRBD2 | few | TRBJ2-6 | TRBV19 | CALLKRGCSGANVLTF | TGTGCCTTATTAAAGCGGGGGTGCTCTGGGGCCAACGTCCTGACTTTC
- | - | TRBJ1-2 | TRBV7-2 | CASPRAGHGYTF | TGTGCCAGCCCCAGGGCAGGGCATGGCTACACCTTC
- | - | TRBJ1-6 | TRBV7-9 | CASSPHYRTLNNSPLHF | TGTGCCAGCAGCCCCCATTACAGAACACTGAATAATTCACCCCTCCACTTT
TRBD1 | many | TRBJ2-1 | TRBV6-2/TRBV6-3 | CASSHPGQGYNEQFF | TGTGCCAGCAGCCACCCGGGACAGGGCTACAATGAGCAGTTCTTC
- | - | TRBJ2-3 | TRBV27 | CASKKDHTQYF | TGTGCCAGCAAAAAGGATCATACGCAGTATTTT
TRBD1 | many | TRBJ1-5 | TRBV6-1 | CASSVTGAHQPQHF | TGTGCCAGCAGCGTGACAGGGGCCCACCAGCCCCAGCATTTT
- | - | TRBJ1-1 | TRBV20-1 | CSARDRQAYGGLNTEAFF | TGCAGTGCTAGAGACCGACAGGCCTATGGAGGGTTGAACACTGAAGCTTTCTTT
- | - | TRBJ2-2 | TRBV7-2 | CASSLGWSTGELFF | TGTGCCAGCAGCTTAGGATGGTCCACCGGGGAGCTGTTTTTT
TRBD1 | - | TRBJ1-1 | TRBV5-6 | CASSTAGGRMNTEAFF | TGTGCCAGCAGCACGGCAGGGGGCAGAATGAACACTGAAGCTTTCTTT
TRBD2 | few | TRBJ2-7 | TRBV20-1 | CSARDGGRSYEQYF | TGCAGTGCTAGAGATGGCGGGAGATCCTACGAGCAGTACTTC
TRBD1 | few | TRBJ2-2 | TRBV4-1 | CASSPRDRGVTGELFF | TGCGCCAGCAGCCCCCGGGACAGGGGAGTCACCGGGGAGCTGTTTTTT